Below are 8 T cell receptor beta chains sequenced from a single sample in a study of blood T cell repertoires in COVID-19. Method: immunoSEQ multiplex PCR; TCRdb's copy keeps in-frame clones and lacks some. The table records about 100,000 clones, 92% of them present only once. The sequenced material came from peripheral blood. All receptors derive from a woman aged 45-65 years with COVID-19, enrolled during active disease.

The genes are TRBV7-9 and TRBJ1-6; 11 nucleotides match TRBD1. Germline CDR1 SEHNR, CDR2 FQNEAQ (reference sequence). The J segment lost 1 base and the V segment lost 6 bases, leaving 2 bases of the junction unmatched. CDR3 length: 16 amino acids. DNA for the CDR3: TGTGCCAGCAGGGGGGACAGGGGGTCCTATAATTCACCCCTCCACTTT. It specifies CASRGDRGSYNSPLHF. The full variable domain, in which reference TRBV7-9 and TRBJ1-6 provide the parts outside the CDR3, is DTGVSQNPRHKITKRGQNVTFRCDPISEHNRLYWYRQTLGQGPEFLTYFQNEAQLEKSRLLSDRFSAERPKGSFSTLEIQRTEQGDSAMYLCASRGDRGSYNSPLHFGNGTRLTVT.

V gene TRBV4-1 combines with J gene TRBJ1-6; D is uncertain. The CDR3 contains 18 residues. Germline-derived CDR1 and CDR2 are MGHRA and YSYEKL. With 1 base removed from V and 0 bases from J, the gap between germline ends came to 13 bases. CDR3 protein: CASSQAQPGSSYNSPLHF. In DNA, the CDR3 is TGCGCCAGCAGCCAAGCCCAACCGGGGAGCTCCTATAATTCACCCCTCCACTTT.

This clone was counted only a few times. The chain joins TRBV29-1 to TRBJ2-3, with TRBD1 identical over 7 bases. The junction had 11 bases not matched to a gene; V was cut back by 6 bases and J by 2 bases. CDR1 is SQVTM, CDR2 ANQGSEA, per germline. CDR3 length equals 15 residues. The CDR3 DNA follows: TGCAGCGTCAGGGGGTCCAGGGGGAACACAGATACGCAGTATTTT. Translating gives CSVRGSRGNTDTQYF.

V gene TRBV20-1 combines with J gene TRBJ1-1; D gene uncertain. This CDR3 spans 12 amino acids. Trimming stripped 4 bases from V and 9 bases from J, with 15 bases between. The germline gives CDR1 DFQATT, CDR2 SNEGSKA (reference sequence). The CDR3 bases are TGCAGTGCTATTGAGGGCACATTAAAAGCTTTCTTT. Its protein is CSAIEGTLKAFF.

This clone was seen only a few times. V usage is TRBV7-3 and J usage is TRBJ2-7; TRBD1 aligns across 8 bases. Germline loops: CDR1 SGHTA, CDR2 FQGTGA. This CDR3 spans 13 amino acids. The V segment lost 2 bases and the J segment 6 bases; nucleotides outside the gene matches: 3. DNA of the CDR3: TGTGCCAGCAGCTTACTGACAGGGGCCGAGCAGTACTTC. Translated, it gives CASSLLTGAEQYF.

This sequence joins TRBV27 and TRBJ2-3; 11 bases align to TRBD2. The CDR3 covers 16 residues. With 4 bases clipped from V and 1 base from J, the junction kept 4 bases outside the gene matches. Germline CDR1 and CDR2: MNHEY and SMNVEV (reference sequence). DNA for the CDR3: TGTGCCAGCAGTTCTAGCGGGGGGCGGGGCACAGATACGCAGTATTTT. Translated: CASSSSGGRGTDTQYF.

This clone was recorded only once. This chain's CDR3 is CASSLRGRGLLNTEAFF. In DNA form, the CDR3 reads TGTGCCAGCAGCCTCCGGGGCAGGGGTTTATTGAACACTGAAGCTTTCTTT. The rearrangement links TRBV7-9 to TRBJ1-1, with a possible D match to TRBD1 (6 bases). CDR3 length: 17 amino acids. Trimming took off 5 bases at V and 0 bases at J, with 19 bases between the two ends. CDR1 is SEHNR and CDR2 is FQNEAQ in the germline V gene (reference sequence).

The chain is built from TRBV7-2 and TRBJ2-3; D may be TRBD1 (6 bases). The V gene lost 0 bases and the J gene lost 7 bases, with 14 bases spanning the gap. Germline values: CDR1 SGHTA, CDR2 FQGNSA. CDR3 length: 15 residues. The CDR3 region is CASSLAPGQTNTQYF. In DNA form, the CDR3 reads TGTGCCAGCAGCTTAGCACCTGGACAGACTAATACGCAGTATTTT.